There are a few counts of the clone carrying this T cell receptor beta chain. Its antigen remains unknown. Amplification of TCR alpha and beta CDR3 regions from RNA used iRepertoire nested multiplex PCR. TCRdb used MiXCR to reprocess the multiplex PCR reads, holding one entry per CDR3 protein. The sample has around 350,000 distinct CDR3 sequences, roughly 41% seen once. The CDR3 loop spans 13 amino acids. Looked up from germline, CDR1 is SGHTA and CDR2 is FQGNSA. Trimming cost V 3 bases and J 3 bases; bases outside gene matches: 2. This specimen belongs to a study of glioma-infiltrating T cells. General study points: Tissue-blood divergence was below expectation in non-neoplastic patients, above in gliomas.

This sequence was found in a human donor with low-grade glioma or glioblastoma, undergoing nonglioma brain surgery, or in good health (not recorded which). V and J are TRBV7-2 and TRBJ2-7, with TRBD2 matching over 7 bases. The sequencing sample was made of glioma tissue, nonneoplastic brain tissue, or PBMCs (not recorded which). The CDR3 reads CASSFSGFYEQYF. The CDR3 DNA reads TGTGCCAGCAGCTTTAGCGGGTTCTACGAGCAGTACTTC.